This TCR beta chain was recovered during a study of cytomegalovirus exposure and HLA in healthy donors. About the study: As released early, the data held roughly 85 million unique TCRs from HLA-typed donors.

Study results and limitations: Immune exposure information available was restricted to CMV serostatus.

As concerns this clone: The antigen remains unidentified.

The primer mix had 60 Vbeta and 13 Jbeta primers. Clones were sequenced by immunoSEQ multiplex PCR, and TCRdb holds only the in-frame ones, with some missing. The table includes some 62,000 clones, 87% detected once. This CDR3 comprises 16 residues. Germline-derived CDR1 and CDR2 are MDHEN and SYDVKM. The trim removed 6 bases at V and 2 bases at J, leaving 12 bases unmatched. V is TRBV28 and J is TRBJ1-1, with TRBD1 identical over 7 bases. Sequencing was performed on PBMCs. The TCR was taken from a man in his late teens or twenties in good health and CMV-seronegative. Here the CDR3 reads CASRDPYWDSNTEAFF. The CDR3 DNA sequence: TGTGCCAGCAGGGACCCTTATTGGGACAGTAACACTGAAGCTTTCTTT.